Below, 9 T cell receptor beta chains from the same sample are listed, as sequenced in a study of cytomegalovirus exposure and HLA in healthy donors. The PCR employed 60 Vbeta primers together with 13 Jbeta primers. Some clones are missing from TCRdb's copy, which holds only in-frame ones; the method was immunoSEQ multiplex PCR. The sample shows more than 150,000 clones, more than 75% of them seen only once. Sequencing used PBMCs. Receptor source: a woman aged 30 to 39 in good health and CMV-seropositive.

A note on this clone: Other DNA sequences from this sample encode an identical CDR3 as well. V gene TRBV5-1 combines with J gene TRBJ1-4, with D tentatively TRBD1 (6 bases). Germline CDR1 reads SGHRS; CDR2 reads YFSETQ. The CDR3 covers 15 residues. Between the trimmed V and J ends, which lost 0 bases and 4 bases, there was a span of 10 bases. CDR3 sequence reads: CASSLGGQGNEKLFF. CDR3 coding DNA: TGCGCCAGCAGCTTGGGGGGGCAGGGTAATGAAAAACTGTTTTTT.

On this clone: The junction differs from germline at one of its ends, possibly a read error. The rearrangement links TRBV7-9 to TRBJ2-3; TRBD2 matches 9 bases. CDR1 is SEHNR and CDR2 is FQNEAQ in the germline V gene (reference sequence). This CDR3 comprises 15 residues. DNA of the CDR3: TGTGCCAGCAGCCTAGCGGGGCCGTTCACAGATACGCAGTATTTT. Translated, it gives CASSLAGPFTDTQYF.

V gene TRBV4-1 combines with J gene TRBJ2-5; D not resolved. The CDR3 contains 14 residues. The V gene lost 4 bases and the J gene lost 1 base, with 10 bases spanning the gap. Germline lookup yields CDR1 MGHRA and CDR2 YSYEKL. The CDR3 DNA reads TGCGCCAGCAGCCGGCTGGCGGTCCAAGAGACCCAGTACTTC. Residues: CASSRLAVQETQYF.

The chain is built from TRBV11-3 and TRBJ2-7, with D perhaps matching TRBD2 (5 bases). This CDR3 is 12 amino acids long. Germline CDR1 and CDR2: SGHNT and YENEEA. With 0 bases removed from V and 8 bases from J, the gap between germline ends came to 8 bases. CDR3 coding DNA: TGTGCCAGCAGCTTAGATACCGGGAAGCAGTACTTC. Protein: CASSLDTGKQYF.

The chain has TRBV7-9 and TRBJ1-4; D is possibly TRBD1 (5 bases). Germline V gene data show CDR1 as SEHNR and CDR2 as FQNEAQ (reference sequence). Trimming took off 5 bases at V and 0 bases at J, with 10 bases between the two ends. CDR3 length: 15 amino acids. The CDR3 region has the DNA TGTGCCAGCAGCCCGCGGGGGGCAACTAATGAAAAACTGTTTTTT. This encodes CASSPRGATNEKLFF.

The chain carries TRBV7-9 and TRBJ2-3; 8 bases agree with TRBD2. Germline CDR1 and CDR2: SEHNR and FQNEAQ (reference sequence). The CDR3 has 14 amino acids. J gave up 4 bases and V 1 base, and 1 base lay outside the gene matches. The CDR3 here is CASSLDGGADTQYF. The CDR3 DNA is TGTGCCAGCAGCTTAGACGGGGGGGCAGATACGCAGTATTTT. The full variable domain, its missing parts supplied by reference TRBV7-9 and TRBJ2-3, is DTGVSQNPRHKITKRGQNVTFRCDPISEHNRLYWYRQTLGQGPEFLTYFQNEAQLEKSRLLSDRFSAERPKGSFSTLEIQRTEQGDSAMYLCASSLDGGADTQYFGPGTRLTVL.

This clone was detected only a few times. The genes are TRBV6-5 and TRBJ2-3, with TRBD1 as a possible D gene (6 bases). The CDR3 totals 14 residues. Germline V gene data show CDR1 as MNHEY and CDR2 as SVGAGI. Trimming stripped 5 bases from V and 4 bases from J, with 13 bases between. The CDR3 here is CASSAIRTADTQYF. CDR3 nucleotide sequence: TGTGCCAGCAGTGCGATCCGGACAGCAGATACGCAGTATTTT.

The chain couples TRBV5-1 to TRBJ2-3; 7 bases map to TRBD1. The V and J ends lost 4 bases and 2 bases, in that order; junction bases with no gene match: 10. In germline, CDR1 is SGHRS, CDR2 YFSETQ. The CDR3 loop spans 16 amino acids. The CDR3 protein is CASSPHGTAYTDTQYF. The CDR3 DNA sequence: TGCGCCAGCAGCCCCCACGGGACAGCCTACACAGATACGCAGTATTTT.

V usage is TRBV9 and J usage is TRBJ2-1; 7 bases agree with TRBD2. The J segment lost 1 base and the V segment lost 4 bases, leaving 8 bases of the junction unmatched. This CDR3 contains 16 residues. Germline lookup yields CDR1 SGDLS and CDR2 YYNGEE. The CDR3 coding sequence is TGTGCCAGCAGCCCCCCAGGGAGGGATTCCTACAATGAGCAGTTCTTC. This sequence encodes CASSPPGRDSYNEQFF.